This T cell receptor beta chain is drawn from a study of T-cell memory formation after mild COVID-19. Study as a whole: For the most part, TCR clusters were specific to one donor. General observations from the study: Contracting clones localized mainly to CM and EM when CD4+ and mainly to EMRA when CD8+. Certain responding clones were present in pre-infection memory, suggesting participation of cross-reactive memory. Clones that contracted from day 15 to 85 had balanced CD4/CD8; later expanders were CD4+ biased.

A single record per CDR3 protein comes from TCRdb applying MiXCR to the 5' RACE reads. The sample yields 500,000 to 650,000 distinct CDR3 sequences, approximately 21% seen once. The CDR3 loop spans 11 amino acids. The germline V gene encodes CDR1 LGHDT and CDR2 YNNKEL (reference sequence). Comment on this clonotype: The antigen remains undetermined. One end of the junction is discordant with germline, which a read error may explain.

What was sequenced was PBMCs or a T cell subset sorted from them (not recorded which). The chain uses TRBV3-1 and TRBJ1-2; TRBD1 is a possible D gene (6 bases). This sequence was found in an adult woman who had mild COVID-19 (a few samples of this study predate the infection). Cell type and time point are not known. The CDR3 spells CASSQGRTALF. As DNA, the CDR3 is TGTGCCAGCAGCCAAGGCCGGACAGCCCTGTTC.